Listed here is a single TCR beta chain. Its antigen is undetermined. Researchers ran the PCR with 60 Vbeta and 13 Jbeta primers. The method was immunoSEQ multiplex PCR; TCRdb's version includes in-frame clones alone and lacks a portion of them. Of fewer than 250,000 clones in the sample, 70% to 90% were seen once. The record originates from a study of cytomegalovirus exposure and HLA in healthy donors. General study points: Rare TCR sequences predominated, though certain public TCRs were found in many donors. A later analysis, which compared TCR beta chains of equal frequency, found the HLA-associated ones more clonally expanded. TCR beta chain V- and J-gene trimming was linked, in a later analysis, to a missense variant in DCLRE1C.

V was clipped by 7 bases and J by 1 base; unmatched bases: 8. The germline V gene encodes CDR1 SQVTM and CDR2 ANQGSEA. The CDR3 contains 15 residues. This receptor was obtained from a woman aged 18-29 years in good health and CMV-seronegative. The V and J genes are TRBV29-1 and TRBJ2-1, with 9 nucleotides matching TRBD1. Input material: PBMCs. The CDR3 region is CSASTGTGSYNEQFF. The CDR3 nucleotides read TGCAGCGCCTCTACCGGGACAGGGTCCTACAATGAGCAGTTCTTC.